The 3 T cell receptor beta chains in this list originate from one sample, sequenced in a study of T-cell reconstitution after alpha-beta-depleted transplantation in children. The TCRbeta library was prepared with unique molecular identifiers. TCRdb called the PCR reads again in MiXCR, with one record for every CDR3 protein. The sample lists about 460,000 distinct CDR3 sequences; roughly a tenth were seen once. The sample consisted of PBMCs, taken before TCRalphabeta/CD19-depleted stem cell transplant. These receptors were obtained from a child aged 2 to 10 with inherited bone marrow failure, due to receive a stem cell transplant.

This clonotype has a count of ten or more. The gene calls are TRBV5-1 and TRBJ2-7; maybe TRBD2 (5 bases). Germline V lookup: CDR1 SGHRS, CDR2 YFSETQ. Trimming shortened V by 3 bases and J by 2 bases, and 15 bases separated the two germline ends. This CDR3 comprises 15 residues. CDR3: CASSYTRERPYEQYF. CDR3 bases: TGCGCCAGCAGCTACACTAGGGAAAGGCCCTACGAGCAGTACTTC. The full variable domain, its missing parts supplied by reference TRBV5-1 and TRBJ2-7, is KAGVTQTPRYLIKTRGQQVTLSCSPISGHRSVSWYQQTPGQGLQFLFEYFSETQRNKGNFPGRFSGRQFSNSRSEMNVSTLELGDSALYLCASSYTRERPYEQYFGPGTRLTVT.

Regarding this clonotype: A read error is possible here, since a much larger clone lies one base away. The chain employs TRBV27 and TRBJ1-1; weak D call: TRBD1 (6 bases). Germline CDR1 is MNHEY and CDR2 is SMNVEV (reference sequence). This CDR3 region has 15 residues. As DNA, the CDR3 is TGTGCCTGCAGCTTAGCCGGGACACCGAACACTGAAGCTTTCTTT. Its translation: CACSLAGTPNTEAFF.

This clonotype came up many times. A read error likely explains this, since a far larger clone differs by one base. This chain uses TRBV10-2 with TRBJ2-7, with D perhaps TRBD1 (6 bases). The ends were cut back, 4 bases at V and 2 bases at J, with 12 bases in the middle. This CDR3 is 14 amino acids long. Germline-derived CDR1 and CDR2 are WSHSY and SAAADI. This CDR3 is CASSGSWGPYEQYF. The DNA for the CDR3 is TGCGCCAGCAGTGGGTCGTGGGGGCCCTACGAGCAGTACTTC.